This T cell receptor (beta chain) was identified during a study of T cell changes during pregnancy in multiple sclerosis. CDR1 SGHTA and CDR2 FQGNSA come from the germline V gene. The CDR3 sequence is 18 residues long. The V gene lost 2 bases and the J gene lost 0 bases, with 17 bases spanning the gap. Libraries were prepared by immunoSEQ multiplex PCR; TCRdb keeps only in-frame clonotypes and omits some of them. The table lists approximately 130,000 clones, roughly 92% of them singletons. The chain employs TRBV7-2 and TRBJ2-1; a possible D gene is TRBD2 (6 bases). The input for sequencing was peripheral blood, taken before pregnancy. The receptor's source is a female donor with multiple sclerosis, enrolled in a pregnancy study. The CDR3: CASSLKGWEALSYNEQFF. The CDR3 DNA reads TGTGCCAGCAGCTTAAAGGGGTGGGAGGCCCTCTCCTACAATGAGCAGTTCTTC.